Each of the 5 T cell receptor beta chains below was sequenced from the same sample in a study of T cell repertoires in aging, cancer and after chemotherapy. Peripheral blood genomic DNA, not sorted cells or RNA, was the template. Multiplex touch-down PCR with TRB-A/B primers amplified rearranged V-D-J TRB sequences. Using its own MiXCR run on the multiplex PCR reads, TCRdb lists one record per CDR3 protein. The data contain some 2,600 distinct CDR3 sequences, roughly 54% of them seen just once; the ten biggest clones take up approximately 66%. The source material was blood. Every receptor here comes from a human donor with a blood cancer.

The J gene is TRBJ1-2, the V gene TRBV5-6; TRBD1 matches at 9 bases. Germline CDR1 SGHDT, CDR2 YYEEEE. Unmatched junction bases numbered 13, after V lost 4 bases and J lost 6 bases. The length of the CDR3 is 16 residues. CDR3 DNA sequence: TGTGCCAGCAGCACTTTACAGGGGGCGACGGCTCATGGCTACACCTTC. This translates into CASSTLQGATAHGYTF.

This clonotype was counted between two and nine times. The genes are TRBV10-3 and TRBJ1-1, with D possibly being TRBD1 (5 bases). Germline assignment: CDR1 ENHRY and CDR2 SYGVKD. CDR3 length equals 14 residues. Trimming shortened V by 4 bases and J by 11 bases, and 20 bases separated the two germline ends. CDR3 DNA: TGTGCCATCAGTGCGTTTTGGACACCAGAGTGGGCTTTCTTT. Translated, it gives CAISAFWTPEWAFF.

The chain recombines TRBV6-5 with TRBJ1-2; 9 bases match TRBD1. CDR1 and CDR2 (germline): MNHEY, SVGAGI. V lost 5 bases, J lost 1 base, and 5 bases stayed unmatched. This CDR3 is built from 15 residues. CDR3 loop: CASSVGTGHNYGYTF. The CDR3 nucleotides read TGTGCCAGCAGTGTTGGGACAGGGCATAACTATGGCTACACCTTC.

Sample share makes this clonotype medium-sized. The chain recombines TRBV13 with TRBJ2-6; D gene unclear. The V end was cut by 5 bases, the J end by 1 base, with 3 bases between. There are 13 residues in the CDR3. Germline-derived CDR1 and CDR2 are PRHDT and FYEKMQ (reference sequence). CDR3 in amino acids: CASSRSGANVLTF. Here the CDR3 DNA reads TGTGCCAGCAGCCGTTCTGGGGCCAACGTCCTGACTTTC.

This clonotype was seen more than once but under ten times. V gene TRBV19 combines with J gene TRBJ1-4; 9 nucleotides agree with TRBD1. This CDR3 is 14 amino acids long. The germline V gene encodes CDR1 LNHDA and CDR2 SQIVND (reference sequence). The V segment lost 6 bases and the J segment 6 bases; nucleotides outside the gene matches: 5. The CDR3 DNA is TGTGCCAGTAGAGGGGGACAGGGCCATGAAAAACTGTTTTTT. It encodes CASRGGQGHEKLFF.